This T cell receptor beta chain originates from a study of cytomegalovirus exposure and HLA in healthy donors. Study-level findings and limits: Altogether, 150 to 200 TCR beta chains were recorded as cytomegalovirus-associated. CMV serostatus was the only immune exposure information that was available. Sequencing had likely introduced a cluster of highly shared sequence variants as an artifact.

The V and J ends lost 2 bases and 12 bases, in that order; junction bases with no gene match: 13. Germline assignment: CDR1 SNHLY and CDR2 FYNNEI. CDR3 length: 16 residues. The primer mix had 60 Vbeta and 13 Jbeta primers. The method was immunoSEQ multiplex PCR; TCRdb's version includes in-frame clones alone and lacks a portion of them. The repertoire consists of about 160,000 clones, with roughly 80% occurring once and the leading ten covering roughly 3.7%. On this clone: Its matching antigen is unknown.

The origin of this receptor is a young man in good health and CMV-seropositive. J is TRBJ2-1 and V is TRBV2, with 10 bases identical to TRBD2. Sequencing was done on a sample of PBMCs. DNA for the CDR3: TGTGCCAGCAGTGAACTTCTAGCGGGGGCCACCCCTTCGCAGTTCTTC. Protein: CASSELLAGATPSQFF.